The 32 T cell receptor beta chains in this list originate from one sample, sequenced in a study of long-term antiretroviral therapy in people with HIV. With survey level as its setting, the immunoSEQ assay was v3.0. TCRdb's copy holds only in-frame clones and misses some; the assay was immunoSEQ multiplex PCR. The sample includes around 35,000 clones, roughly 95% seen only once; the top ten take 2.4%. Sequencing was performed on unsorted PBMCs, taken 6.6 years after starting antiretroviral therapy. The receptors here all came from a man aged 25 to 40 with HIV.

In its sample, this clone is medium-sized (0.01 to 0.1%). The gene calls are TRBV7-2 and TRBJ2-3; D not resolved. This CDR3 is 15 amino acids long. Per the germline V gene, CDR1 is SGHTA and CDR2 is FQGNSA. Trimming pared 4 bases from V and 6 bases from J, leaving 17 bases between. CDR3: CASSSRTSKTDTQYF. The DNA of the CDR3 is TGTGCCAGCAGCTCCCGGACCTCCAAGACGGATACGCAGTATTTT.

This sequence joins TRBV2 and TRBJ2-7, with D maybe TRBD2 (7 bases). Germline V lookup: CDR1 SNHLY, CDR2 FYNNEI. CDR3 length equals 14 residues. The V end was cut by 9 bases, the J end by 0 bases, with 15 bases between. Here the CDR3 reads CASSGGTYSYEQYF. CDR3 in DNA: TGTGCCAGTTCCGGGGGGACATACTCCTACGAGCAGTACTTC. The whole variable domain, remainder taken from reference TRBV2 and TRBJ2-7, is EPEVTQTPSHQVTQMGQEVILRCVPISNHLYFYWYRQILGQKVEFLVSFYNNEISEKSEIFDDQFSVERPDGSNFTLKIRSTKLEDSAMYFCASSGGTYSYEQYFGPGTRLTVT.

This chain uses TRBV19 with TRBJ2-7; no clear D. Germline CDR1 and CDR2: LNHDA and SQIVND (reference sequence). CDR3 size: 15 residues. The V gene lost 3 bases and the J gene lost 7 bases, with 19 bases spanning the gap. The CDR3 loop reads CASSITGPQEDEQYF. The CDR3 DNA is TGTGCCAGTAGTATCACCGGACCTCAGGAAGATGAGCAGTACTTC.

The chain combines TRBV7-9 with TRBJ1-3; 10 bases match TRBD1. The CDR3 has 17 residues. Germline V CDR1 and CDR2: SEHNR, FQNEAQ (reference sequence). The junction had 2 bases not matched to a gene; V was cut back by 0 bases and J by 0 bases. The CDR3 spells CASSLATGGPSGNTIYF. In nucleotides, the CDR3 is TGTGCCAGCAGCTTAGCGACAGGGGGCCCCTCTGGAAACACCATATATTTT. The full variable domain, with the rest looked up from reference TRBV7-9 and TRBJ1-3, is DTGVSQNPRHKITKRGQNVTFRCDPISEHNRLYWYRQTLGQGPEFLTYFQNEAQLEKSRLLSDRFSAERPKGSFSTLEIQRTEQGDSAMYLCASSLATGGPSGNTIYFGEGSWLTVV.

The V gene is TRBV7-2, the J gene TRBJ1-5; D not resolved. Germline V gives CDR1 SGHTA, CDR2 FQGNSA. This CDR3 is 14 amino acids long. V was pared by 0 bases and J by 8 bases, with 11 bases between. The CDR3 region is CASSLASDQEPQHF. In DNA form, the CDR3 reads TGTGCCAGCAGCTTAGCGTCCGACCAAGAGCCCCAGCATTTT. The full variable domain, its missing parts supplied by reference TRBV7-2 and TRBJ1-5, is GAGVSQSPSNKVTEKGKDVELRCDPISGHTALYWYRQSLGQGLEFLIYFQGNSAPDKSGLPSDRFSAERTGGSVSTLTIQRTQQEDSAVYLCASSLASDQEPQHFGDGTRLSIL.

The gene calls are TRBV5-6 and TRBJ2-3; 7 positions match TRBD1. The CDR3 has 12 residues. Per germline, CDR1 SGHDT and CDR2 YYEEEE. V lost 4 bases, J lost 11 bases, and 7 bases stayed unmatched. The CDR3 DNA reads as TGTGCCAGCAGCCGAGGGACAGCGGAGCAGTATTTT. It yields the protein CASSRGTAEQYF.

CDR3 nucleotides: TGTGCCAGCAGTGAAGCGCAGGGGGCCGTCACTGAAGCTTTCTTT. Residues: CASSEAQGAVTEAFF. The V call is TRBV2, the J call TRBJ1-1; 8 bases match TRBD1. Losses at the gene ends were 0 bases for V and 4 bases for J; bases not matched to a gene: 4. CDR3 length: 15 residues. In germline, CDR1 is SNHLY, CDR2 FYNNEI. Drawing the rest from reference TRBV2 and TRBJ1-1, the complete variable domain is EPEVTQTPSHQVTQMGQEVILRCVPISNHLYFYWYRQILGQKVEFLVSFYNNEISEKSEIFDDQFSVERPDGSNFTLKIRSTKLEDSAMYFCASSEAQGAVTEAFFGQGTRLTVV.

V and J are TRBV19 and TRBJ2-1, with D possibly TRBD2 on 6 matching bases. Trimming shortened V by 1 base and J by 6 bases, and 7 bases separated the two germline ends. Per the germline V gene, CDR1 is LNHDA and CDR2 is SQIVND (reference sequence). The CDR3 length is 13 residues. The CDR3 DNA reads TGTGCCAGTAGTATAGCGGGAGCCAATGAGCAGTTCTTC. Its protein product is CASSIAGANEQFF. The full variable domain, rest sourced from reference TRBV19 and TRBJ2-1, is DGGITQSPKYLFRKEGQNVTLSCEQNLNHDAMYWYRQDPGQGLRLIYYSQIVNDFQKGDIAEGYSVSREKKESFPLTVTSAQKNPTAFYLCASSIAGANEQFFGPGTRLTVL.

V usage is TRBV4-3 and J usage is TRBJ2-1; the D is unclear. From germline, CDR1 is LGHNA and CDR2 YSLEER. V was shortened by 3 bases and J by 10 bases, with 7 bases between the two germline ends. There are 11 residues in the CDR3. CDR3 protein: CASSHGWEQFF. The CDR3 DNA reads TGCGCCAGCAGCCATGGCTGGGAGCAGTTCTTC.

The chain couples TRBV5-4 to TRBJ1-2; TRBD1 is a possible D gene (5 bases). The V and J ends lost 0 bases and 3 bases respectively, with 21 bases between them. The V gene's germline CDR1 is SGHNT and CDR2 YYREEE (reference sequence). This CDR3 has 18 residues. The CDR3 DNA reads TGTGCCAGCAGCTTGGGCCCACTCCTCGGGGACGGGTACTATGGCTACACCTTC. Protein sequence: CASSLGPLLGDGYYGYTF.

V and J are TRBV15 and TRBJ2-2; TRBD2 is a possible D gene (5 bases). Germline V gives CDR1 LNHNV, CDR2 YYDKDF (reference sequence). CDR3 length equals 14 residues. V lost 1 base and J 7 bases, leaving 10 bases between the germline ends. CDR3 nucleotides: TGTGCCACCAGCAGAGGTGAGAGCGGCGGGGAGCTGTTTTTT. The encoded protein is CATSRGESGGELFF.

The chain recombines TRBV9 with TRBJ2-7, with 9 bases that match TRBD2. The germline gives CDR1 SGDLS, CDR2 YYNGEE. The CDR3 totals 15 residues. Trimming at V came to 0 bases and at J to 6 bases, leaving 7 bases not matched to a gene. The CDR3 region is CASSVEGTSLLEQYF. In DNA, the CDR3 is TGTGCCAGCAGCGTAGAAGGGACTAGCCTTCTCGAGCAGTACTTC.

The J gene is TRBJ1-1, the V gene TRBV27; D might be TRBD1 (5 bases). Germline values: CDR1 MNHEY, CDR2 SMNVEV (reference sequence). The CDR3 sequence is 13 residues long. The V end lost 2 bases, the J end lost 3 bases, and 7 bases lay between the germline ends. For the CDR3, the DNA is TGTGCCAGCAGTTTAGTAGGGGACACTGAAGCTTTCTTT. This translates into CASSLVGDTEAFF.

The V and J genes are TRBV21-1 and TRBJ2-7; the table's D call TRBD2 went unverified against the DNA. TRBV21-1 is flagged as a pseudogene. This CDR3 spans 19 amino acids. The CDR3: CASSKPRRLAGGPRNEQYF. The CDR3 coding sequence is TGTGCCAGCAGCAAACCCCGGAGACTAGCGGGAGGGCCTCGGAACGAGCAGTACTTC.

The V gene is TRBV7-8, the J gene TRBJ2-7, with D tentatively TRBD1 (6 bases). Germline CDR1 is SGHVS and CDR2 is FQNEAQ. Trimming took 5 bases from V and 4 from J, leaving 12 bases between them. This CDR3 has 13 amino acids. DNA for the CDR3: TGTGCCAGCAGCCTCGGACAGCCGTACGAGCAGTACTTC. Translating gives CASSLGQPYEQYF.

CDR3 coding DNA: TGTGCCAGCAGACGCGCCCTCCCGGGAGGCTACACCTTC. Protein sequence: CASRRALPGGYTF. The rearrangement joins TRBV2 to TRBJ1-2; D uncertain. CDR1 and CDR2 (germline): SNHLY, FYNNEI. The V end was cut by 6 bases, the J end by 8 bases, with 16 bases between. This CDR3 has 13 residues. Using reference TRBV2 and TRBJ1-2 for the parts outside the CDR3, the full variable domain is EPEVTQTPSHQVTQMGQEVILRCVPISNHLYFYWYRQILGQKVEFLVSFYNNEISEKSEIFDDQFSVERPDGSNFTLKIRSTKLEDSAMYFCASRRALPGGYTFGSGTRLTVV.

The chain uses TRBV19 and TRBJ2-1, with 8 bases fitting TRBD2. Germline V gives CDR1 LNHDA, CDR2 SQIVND (reference sequence). This CDR3 contains 13 residues. V dropped 7 bases and J dropped 4; count of bases not matched to a gene: 3. CDR3 protein: CASNSGVYNEQFF. The CDR3 DNA is TGTGCCAGTAATAGCGGGGTTTACAATGAGCAGTTCTTC.

J is TRBJ2-7 and V is TRBV10-3; D not resolved. The CDR3 extends over 12 amino acids. Trimming left V 6 bases short and J 2 bases short, with 8 bases between. CDR1 is ENHRY, CDR2 SYGVKD, per germline. CDR3 in DNA: TGTGCCATCAGCCCACAGACCTACGAGCAGTACTTC. It specifies CAISPQTYEQYF.

This chain links TRBV10-2 with TRBJ1-1; TRBD1 matches at 7 bases. CDR3 length: 16 residues. V lost 4 bases to trimming and J lost 4 bases; unmatched junction nucleotides: 12. Looked up from germline, CDR1 is WSHSY and CDR2 is SAAADI. For the CDR3, the DNA is TGCGCCAGCAGTGGAGGGGGCTCCGCCTTGGGCACTGAAGCTTTCTTT. This encodes CASSGGGSALGTEAFF.

The chain joins TRBV20-1 to TRBJ2-1; D remains ambiguous. Per germline, CDR1 DFQATT and CDR2 SNEGSKA (reference sequence). The CDR3 has 11 amino acids. Trimming removed 5 bases at V and 10 bases at J, with 12 bases between. In nucleotides, the CDR3 is TGCAGTGCTGGTCGACTGGCAGAGCAGTTCTTC. Translation: CSAGRLAEQFF.

The chain is built from TRBV6-1 and TRBJ1-1; TRBD1 is a possible D gene (5 bases). Germline CDR1 and CDR2: MNHNS and SASEGT. With 2 bases removed from V and 0 bases from J, the gap between germline ends came to 16 bases. The CDR3 extends over 17 amino acids. CDR3 DNA: TGTGCCAGCAGTGAAAGGAGGGACGGCTTAATGAACACTGAAGCTTTCTTT. It is translated as CASSERRDGLMNTEAFF.

The CDR3 coding sequence is TGTGCCAGCAGCCCCGACAGGGCGGACGAGCAGTACTTC. This gives the protein CASSPDRADEQYF. The chain couples TRBV9 to TRBJ2-7; 7 bases fit TRBD1. Germline loops: CDR1 SGDLS, CDR2 YYNGEE. Germline trimming cut 4 bases from V and 5 bases from J; bases unmatched to any gene: 6. There are 13 residues in the CDR3.

This rearrangement joins TRBV14 to TRBJ2-2, with 9 bases identical to TRBD1. CDR3 length equals 15 residues. With 9 bases clipped from V and 4 bases from J, the junction kept 9 bases outside the gene matches. CDR1 is SGHDN and CDR2 is FVKESK in the germline V gene. In DNA form, the CDR3 reads TGTGCCAGGGTGGGGACAGGGATTGGCACCGGGGAGCTGTTTTTT. Amino acids: CARVGTGIGTGELFF.

The CDR3 sequence: CAIKERRATEAFF. The CDR3, as DNA: TGCGCCATTAAAGAGCGCCGCGCCACTGAAGCTTTCTTT. The chain employs TRBV10-1 and TRBJ1-1; no firm D call. CDR1 and CDR2 (germline): WNHNN, SYGVQD (reference sequence). Trimming pared 10 bases from V and 4 bases from J, leaving 16 bases between. CDR3 size: 13 residues.

The chain carries TRBV6-5 and TRBJ1-5; the D is unclear. CDR1 and CDR2 from the germline V gene are MNHEY and SVGAGI. There are 12 residues in the CDR3. Trimming took 3 bases from V and 5 from J, leaving 5 bases between them. The CDR3: CASSYKDQPQHF. CDR3 DNA sequence: TGTGCCAGCAGTTATAAGGATCAGCCCCAGCATTTT.

The gene calls are TRBV11-2 and TRBJ1-2; 7 bases are a match to TRBD1. Germline assignment: CDR1 SGHAT and CDR2 FQNNGV. V lost 1 base to trimming and J lost 6 bases; unmatched junction nucleotides: 11. This CDR3 region has 16 residues. CDR3 protein: CASSLALPRQGHGYTF. CDR3 nucleotide sequence: TGTGCCAGCAGCTTAGCCCTACCAAGACAGGGACATGGCTACACCTTC.

The rearrangement uses TRBV5-1 and TRBJ2-5; TRBD1 agrees at 8 bases. The CDR3 sequence is 13 residues long. Germline-derived CDR1 and CDR2 are SGHRS and YFSETQ. The junction had 4 bases not matched to a gene; V was cut back by 4 bases and J by 5 bases. CDR3 in DNA: TGCGCCAGCAGCAGACAGGGGTTTGAGACCCAGTACTTC. Translating it yields CASSRQGFETQYF. The whole variable domain, remainder taken from reference TRBV5-1 and TRBJ2-5, is KAGVTQTPRYLIKTRGQQVTLSCSPISGHRSVSWYQQTPGQGLQFLFEYFSETQRNKGNFPGRFSGRQFSNSRSEMNVSTLELGDSALYLCASSRQGFETQYFGPGTRLLVL.

The gene calls are TRBV7-8 and TRBJ2-7; possibly TRBD1 for D (5 bases). The CDR3 totals 13 residues. The V end was cut by 5 bases, the J end by 3 bases, with 11 bases between. Germline-derived CDR1 and CDR2 are SGHVS and FQNEAQ. This CDR3 is CASSIPGFYEQYF. The CDR3 nucleotides read TGTGCCAGCAGCATCCCAGGGTTCTACGAGCAGTACTTC.

The chain uses TRBV6-5 and TRBJ1-5, with D hard to call. Germline CDR1 MNHEY, CDR2 SVGAGI. V was shortened by 5 bases and J by 0 bases, with 5 bases between the two germline ends. The CDR3 is 13 amino acids. The CDR3 region is CASSPNSNQPQHF. In DNA, the CDR3 is TGTGCCAGCAGTCCAAATAGCAATCAGCCCCAGCATTTT.

The rearrangement joins TRBV2 to TRBJ2-7; D may be TRBD2 (6 bases). CDR1 is SNHLY and CDR2 is FYNNEI in the germline V gene. The CDR3 is 14 residues long. V dropped 7 bases and J dropped 4 bases, with 17 bases sitting between them. CDR3 loop: CASTQAGIGYEQYF. The CDR3 region has the DNA TGTGCCAGCACCCAGGCGGGGATAGGGTACGAGCAGTACTTC.

This clone is a singleton in its sample. The CDR3 region has the DNA TGTGCCAGCAGTTTAGCGGCCAGCACTGAAGCTTTCTTT. It encodes CASSLAASTEAFF. The chain combines TRBV27 with TRBJ1-1; D is ambiguous. Germline CDR1 is MNHEY and CDR2 is SMNVEV (reference sequence). The CDR3 runs to 13 residues. Trimming pared 2 bases from V and 4 bases from J, leaving 8 bases between.

The rearrangement joins TRBV5-1 to TRBJ2-3, with 10 bases matching TRBD2. In germline, CDR1 is SGHRS, CDR2 YFSETQ. With V trimmed by 0 bases and J by 3 bases, 7 bases remained unmatched. This CDR3 is built from 17 residues. The CDR3 sequence: CASSLEGLAGETDTQYF. The CDR3 coding sequence is TGCGCCAGCAGCTTGGAGGGGCTAGCGGGAGAAACAGATACGCAGTATTTT.